This is a list of T cell receptor beta chains from one sample in a study of primary melanoma T cells and metastatic recurrence. The method was immunoSEQ multiplex PCR; TCRdb's version includes in-frame clones alone and lacks a portion of them. The table lists 650 to 850 clones, around four fifths of them singletons. The source material was melanoma tumor tissue. The receptors stem from a human donor with melanoma. Both conserved end residues are part of each CDR3. The D gene is left open where the match is weak. The size of a clone is reported for some rows only, either as once, few or many, or as a class for expanded clones.

J gene	V gene	D gene	clone size	CDR3 DNA	CDR3 protein
TRBJ1-1	TRBV6-8	-	-	TGTGCCAGCAGTTACTCAACAGGGAGCACTGAAGCTTTCTTT	CASSYSTGSTEAFF
TRBJ2-7	TRBV1	-	-	TGCGCCAGCAGCCTCCGGGGTAGTGGTACCTACGAGCAGTACTTC	CASSLRGSGTYEQYF
TRBJ2-3	TRBV18	-	few	TGTGCCAGCTCACCAAGGGGCAGTCACACAGATACGCAGTATTTT	CASSPRGSHTDTQYF
TRBJ1-1	TRBV10-2	TRBD1	few	TGCGCCAGCACCACAGTCGAGACAGGGCTTGAAGCTTTCTTT	CASTTVETGLEAFF
TRBJ2-1	TRBV6-8	-	-	TGTGCCAGCAAACCGTTTTTTCAGGGAAACAATGAGCAGTTCTTC	CASKPFFQGNNEQFF
TRBJ2-5	TRBV6-4	-	-	TGTGCCATCAGCGGACAGTTACAAGAGACCCAGTACTTC	CAISGQLQETQYF
TRBJ1-5	TRBV11-1	-	-	TGTGCCAGCAGCGCTGAGTCCGGGAATCAGCCCCAGCATTTT	CASSAESGNQPQHF
TRBJ2-2	TRBV23-1	TRBD1	-	TGCGCCAGCAGCATGACAGGGGCCGGGGAGCTGTTTTTT	CASSMTGAGELFF
TRBJ2-5	TRBV7-6	-	-	TGTGCCAGCAGCTTAGCGCCGACATCGGAGACCCAGTACTTC	CASSLAPTSETQYF
TRBJ2-7	TRBV19	TRBD1	-	TGTGCCAGTAGTATAGGACAGGGGAGCTTCTACGAGCAGTACTTC	CASSIGQGSFYEQYF
TRBJ1-3	TRBV15	TRBD1	few	TGTGCCACCAGCAGAGAGGGGACAGGCTCTGGAAACACCATATATTTT	CATSREGTGSGNTIYF
TRBJ1-1	TRBV11-3	TRBD1	once	TGTGCCAGCAGTCCAAGGGGGACAGGGAAAGCTGAAGCTTTCTTT	CASSPRGTGKAEAFF
TRBJ1-1	TRBV11-3	-	-	TGTGCCAGCAGCCCCGCAGGGAGCCCTAGGACTGAAGCTTTCTTT	CASSPAGSPRTEAFF
TRBJ1-1	TRBV14	-	-	TGTGCCAGCAGCCCCTTAGGCCAAGAAGCTTTCTTT	CASSPLGQEAFF
TRBJ2-2	TRBV7-1	-	-	TGTGCCAGCAGCTCCGCCTCCCTCGGGGAGCTGTTTTTT	CASSSASLGELFF
TRBJ2-2	TRBV4-1	-	-	TGCGCCAGCAGCCAGTATACAGGGACCGGGGAGCTGTTTTTT	CASSQYTGTGELFF
TRBJ1-1	TRBV6-8	-	-	TGTGCCAGCATCCTAGGGGCAACAGGGAGAAGGAACACTGAAGCTTTCTTT	CASILGATGRRNTEAFF
TRBJ1-3	TRBV7-1	-	large	TGTGCCAGCAGCTCGGATATTGAGAACACCATATATTTT	CASSSDIENTIYF
TRBJ1-3	TRBV6-8	TRBD1	-	TGTGCCAGCAGGCGACAGGGGTTCTCTGGAAACACCATATATTTT	CASRRQGFSGNTIYF
TRBJ1-5	TRBV11-3	-	once	TGTGCCAGCAGCTTAGAGACATGGGGCAATCAGCCCCAGCATTTT	CASSLETWGNQPQHF
TRBJ1-5	TRBV6-8	-	-	TGTGCCAGCAGGCCAGGGAATAATCAGCCCCAGCATTTT	CASRPGNNQPQHF
TRBJ1-2	TRBV5-1	TRBD1	-	TGCGCCAGCAGCTTGACAGGGGGCGTTGACTATGGCTACACCTTC	CASSLTGGVDYGYTF
TRBJ1-1	TRBV7-6	-	-	TGTGCCAGCAGCTTAGGGACAGAGAACACTGAAGCTTTCTTT	CASSLGTENTEAFF
TRBJ2-3	TRBV6-8	-	-	TGTGCCAGCAGTTACTCTCCCAGGCCAACAGATACGCAGTATTTT	CASSYSPRPTDTQYF
TRBJ2-5	TRBV5-1	TRBD2	-	TGCGCCAGCAGCTCCGGGACTAGCAGGGAGACCCAGTACTTC	CASSSGTSRETQYF
TRBJ1-2	TRBV6-8	-	-	TGTGCCAGCAGTTACACCGCCGCATCTAACTATGGCTACACCTTC	CASSYTAASNYGYTF
TRBJ2-3	TRBV18	-	-	TGTGCCAGCTCACCCGGACAGTTTAGCACAGATACGCAGTATTTT	CASSPGQFSTDTQYF
TRBJ1-2	TRBV18	-	-	TGTGTCAGCTCACCACCTCAAGGGAATGGCTACACCTTC	CVSSPPQGNGYTF
TRBJ2-7	TRBV18	TRBD1	-	TGTGCCAGCTCACCATCCGGGACAGGGGTCACCTACGAGCAGTACTTC	CASSPSGTGVTYEQYF
TRBJ2-5	TRBV30	-	-	TGTGCCTGGAGTGTCCCTCGCAGGCTTAAAGAGACCCAGTACTTC	CAWSVPRRLKETQYF
TRBJ2-7	TRBV7-2	-	-	TGTGCCAGCAGCTTAATGGCGGGGACGAACTACGAGCAGTACTTC	CASSLMAGTNYEQYF
TRBJ2-3	TRBV30	-	-	TGTGCCAGCAGCGTTCTGGGGGGCCCGTCAGATACGCAGTATTTT	CASSVLGGPSDTQYF
TRBJ2-2	TRBV28	-	-	TGTGCCAGCAGTATAAACACCGGGGAGCTGTTTTTT	CASSINTGELFF
TRBJ2-1	TRBV29-1	-	-	TGCAGCGTTCGTTTTGGTGGGAGCTCCTACAATGAGCAGTTCTTC	CSVRFGGSSYNEQFF
TRBJ1-2	TRBV18	-	-	TGTGCCAGCTCACCACCGAACAGTTTAGCTAACTATGGCTACACCTTC	CASSPPNSLANYGYTF
TRBJ2-5	TRBV11-3	-	-	TGTGCCAGCAGTTTGCCGGGAGTGGCGCAAGAGACCCAGTACTTC	CASSLPGVAQETQYF